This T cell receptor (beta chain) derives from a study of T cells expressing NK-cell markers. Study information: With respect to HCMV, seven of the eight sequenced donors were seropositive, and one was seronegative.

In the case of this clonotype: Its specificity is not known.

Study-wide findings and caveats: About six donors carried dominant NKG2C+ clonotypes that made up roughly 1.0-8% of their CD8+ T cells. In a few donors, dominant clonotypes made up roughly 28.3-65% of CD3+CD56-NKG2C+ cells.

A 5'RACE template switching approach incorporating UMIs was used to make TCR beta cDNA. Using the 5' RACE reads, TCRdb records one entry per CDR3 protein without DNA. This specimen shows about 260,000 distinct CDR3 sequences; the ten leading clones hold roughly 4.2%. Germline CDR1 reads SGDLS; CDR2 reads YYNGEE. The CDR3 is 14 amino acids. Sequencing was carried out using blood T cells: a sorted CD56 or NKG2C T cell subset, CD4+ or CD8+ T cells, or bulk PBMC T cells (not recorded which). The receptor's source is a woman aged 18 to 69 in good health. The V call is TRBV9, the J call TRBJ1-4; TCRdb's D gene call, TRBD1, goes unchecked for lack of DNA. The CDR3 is CASSESRILEKLFF.